Below are 30 T cell receptor beta chains sequenced from a single sample in a study of blood T cell repertoires in COVID-19. Assay used: immunoSEQ multiplex PCR; TCRdb lists only in-frame clones, some missing. The sample yields more than 50,000 clones, roughly three quarters seen once. The source material was peripheral blood. The receptors were gathered from a woman aged 80 or over with acute or convalescent COVID-19.

V is TRBV5-6 and J is TRBJ1-1; D is perhaps TRBD1 (5 bases). Germline assignment: CDR1 SGHDT and CDR2 YYEEEE. V was trimmed by 6 bases and J by 1 base, leaving 13 bases between them. The CDR3 is made up of 14 amino acids. This CDR3 is CASKEIQANTEAFF. DNA for the CDR3: TGTGCCAGCAAGGAAATACAGGCGAACACTGAAGCTTTCTTT.

The chain links TRBV7-2 to TRBJ1-5; tentative D call: TRBD1 (6 bases). CDR1 is SGHTA, CDR2 FQGNSA, per germline. Trimming cost V 4 bases and J 1 base, with 14 bases left between them. The CDR3 runs 16 residues. CDR3 residues: CASSSGQRGSNQPQHF. CDR3 sequence (DNA): TGTGCCAGCAGCTCCGGACAGCGGGGGAGCAATCAGCCCCAGCATTTT.

This chain connects TRBV7-2 to TRBJ2-7; the match to TRBD2 covers 8 bases. This CDR3 has 14 residues. The V gene end was trimmed by 5 bases and the J gene end by 3 bases; junction bases not matched to a gene: 6. CDR1 is SGHTA and CDR2 is FQGNSA in the germline V gene. CDR3 nucleotide sequence: TGTGCCAGCAGCCGGCGGGAGGCCGGCTACGAGCAGTACTTC. Its protein is CASSRREAGYEQYF.

This clone was seen at least ten times. This chain joins TRBV20-1 and TRBJ2-2, with 8 bases lining up with TRBD1. The V gene end was trimmed by 3 bases and the J gene end by 2 bases; junction bases not matched to a gene: 5. The germline V gene encodes CDR1 DFQATT and CDR2 SNEGSKA (reference sequence). This CDR3 is 15 amino acids long. The CDR3 nucleotides read TGCAGTGCTAGTGCCCAGGGGGCAAACACCGGGGAGCTGTTTTTT. Its translation is CSASAQGANTGELFF.

V and J are TRBV29-1 and TRBJ1-2, with a tentative D call TRBD1 (5 bases). Trimming stripped 1 base from V and 3 bases from J, with 18 bases between. This CDR3 contains 16 residues. CDR1 is SQVTM, CDR2 ANQGSEA, per germline. CDR3 amino acids: CSVEAGYGGSHYGYTF. The CDR3 region has the DNA TGCAGCGTTGAAGCAGGGTACGGGGGATCCCACTATGGCTACACCTTC.

The V call is TRBV6-6, the J call TRBJ2-3; 7 nucleotides agree with TRBD2. V gave up 2 bases and J gave up 5 bases; unmatched junction bases: 1. Germline V gene data show CDR1 as MNHNY and CDR2 as SVGAGI (reference sequence). This CDR3 region has 13 residues. In DNA, the CDR3 is TGTGCCAGCAGTTACCGCGGGGGAGATACGCAGTATTTT. Its protein product is CASSYRGGDTQYF.

This chain links TRBV5-1 with TRBJ2-5, with 7 bases that match TRBD2. The V gene's germline CDR1 is SGHRS and CDR2 YFSETQ. This CDR3 spans 15 amino acids. V shed 0 bases, J shed 1 base, and the junction held 3 bases outside the gene matches. The CDR3 coding sequence is TGCGCCAGCAGCTTGGCGCCTAGCGGCCAAGAGACCCAGTACTTC. Translation gives CASSLAPSGQETQYF. The full variable domain, in which reference TRBV5-1 and TRBJ2-5 provide the parts outside the CDR3, is KAGVTQTPRYLIKTRGQQVTLSCSPISGHRSVSWYQQTPGQGLQFLFEYFSETQRNKGNFPGRFSGRQFSNSRSEMNVSTLELGDSALYLCASSLAPSGQETQYFGPGTRLLVL.

The V and J genes are TRBV29-1 and TRBJ2-1, with TRBD1 as a possible D gene (5 bases). Looked up from germline, CDR1 is SQVTM and CDR2 is ANQGSEA. V was clipped by 3 bases and J by 0 bases, with 12 bases between them. This CDR3 has 15 residues. The CDR3 region is CSVDRQSSSYNEQFF. The CDR3 DNA follows: TGCAGCGTTGACCGACAGTCTTCCTCCTACAATGAGCAGTTCTTC.

J is TRBJ2-1 and V is TRBV19; 10 bases agree with TRBD1. Germline assignment: CDR1 LNHDA and CDR2 SQIVND (reference sequence). CDR3 length: 15 residues. V lost 10 bases and J lost 3; bases outside the gene matches: 9. Here the CDR3 reads CATGERTGGYNEQFF. CDR3 DNA sequence: TGTGCCACGGGGGAGAGGACAGGGGGCTACAATGAGCAGTTCTTC.

V is TRBV27 and J is TRBJ1-6, with 8 positions matching TRBD1. The CDR3 sequence is 14 residues long. J lost 9 bases, V lost 3 bases, and 4 bases had no gene match. Germline loops: CDR1 MNHEY, CDR2 SMNVEV (reference sequence). CDR3 amino acids: CASSLQGARSPLHF. In DNA, the CDR3 is TGTGCCAGCAGTTTGCAGGGGGCGCGTTCACCCCTCCACTTT.

This clone occurred many times. This chain links TRBV2 with TRBJ1-1, with no clear D. Germline lookup yields CDR1 SNHLY and CDR2 FYNNEI. Trimming took 8 bases from V and 4 from J, leaving 17 bases between them. The CDR3 length is 14 residues. The CDR3 DNA sequence: TGTGCCAGCGGTCTAGCTAACCAAGGCACTGAAGCTTTCTTT. Translating it yields CASGLANQGTEAFF.

The CDR3 DNA reads as TGTGCCAGCAGCTCCGGACAGGGCTCCTCCTACGAGCAGTACTTC. Protein sequence: CASSSGQGSSYEQYF. The chain has TRBV11-2 and TRBJ2-7, with 8 bases fitting TRBD1. J was trimmed by 0 bases and V by 4 bases; bases with no gene match: 5. The germline V gene encodes CDR1 SGHAT and CDR2 FQNNGV. The CDR3 loop spans 15 amino acids.

The chain couples TRBV3-1 (or the pseudogene TRBV3-2) to TRBJ1-4; D is perhaps TRBD1 (5 bases). Germline lookup yields CDR1 LGHDT and CDR2 YNNKEL (reference sequence). V dropped 1 base and J dropped 7 bases, with 22 bases sitting between them. The CDR3 length is 18 residues. The CDR3 protein is CASSQVTGGYRGAEKLFF. In nucleotides, the CDR3 is TGTGCCAGCAGCCAAGTAACCGGGGGGTATCGGGGAGCTGAAAAACTGTTTTTT.

The chain employs TRBV5-4 and TRBJ2-5; TRBD2 matches at 10 bases. In germline, CDR1 is SGHNT, CDR2 YYREEE (reference sequence). This CDR3 has 16 residues. V shed 4 bases, J shed 2 bases, and the junction held 8 bases outside the gene matches. Here the CDR3 reads CASSPISGGRQETQYF. The CDR3, as DNA: TGTGCCAGCAGCCCTATTAGCGGGGGGAGGCAAGAGACCCAGTACTTC.

The chain links TRBV24-1 to TRBJ2-7; D is possibly TRBD1 (6 bases). CDR1 is KGHDR, CDR2 SFDVKD, per germline. Trimming removed 12 bases at V and 6 bases at J, with 17 bases between. The CDR3 has 12 amino acids. The CDR3 reads CAPSGQGSEQYF. CDR3 in DNA: TGTGCCCCGTCGGGGCAGGGGAGCGAGCAGTACTTC.

The genes are TRBV5-1 and TRBJ2-7; 9 bases are shared with TRBD2. With 0 bases clipped from V and 6 bases from J, the junction kept 7 bases outside the gene matches. Per germline, CDR1 SGHRS and CDR2 YFSETQ. The length of the CDR3 is 15 residues. CDR3 bases: TGCGCCAGCAGCTTGGGAGTAGCGGGAGATACCGAGCAGTACTTC. Encoded protein: CASSLGVAGDTEQYF.

This rearrangement joins TRBV28 to TRBJ1-2; D is unresolved. CDR1 MDHEN and CDR2 SYDVKM come from the germline V gene. Trimming took off 3 bases at V and 1 base at J, with 9 bases between the two ends. This CDR3 contains 14 residues. CDR3 DNA: TGTGCCAGCAGTTTGACGGGGATTAACTATGGCTACACCTTC. This encodes CASSLTGINYGYTF.

Concerning this clone itself: The junction does not match germline at one end; this may be a read error. The chain combines TRBV7-7 with TRBJ2-3; D unresolved. This CDR3 comprises 14 residues. Per germline, CDR1 SSHAT and CDR2 FNYEAQ (reference sequence). The CDR3 loop is CASSPVVVTDTQYF. For the CDR3, the DNA is TGTGCTAGCAGCCCGGTGGTGGTCACAGATACGCAGTATTTT.

The chain recombines TRBV7-6 with TRBJ2-2; TRBD2 matches 12 bases. The CDR3 has 15 residues. Per germline, CDR1 SGHVS and CDR2 FNYEAQ. Trimming cost V 4 bases and J 8 bases; bases outside gene matches: 5. In DNA form, the CDR3 reads TGTGCCAGCAGCTCTCTAGCGGGAGGGTCGGGGGAGCTGTTTTTT. Amino acids: CASSSLAGGSGELFF. Looking up the rest from reference TRBV7-6 and TRBJ2-2 gives the full variable domain: GAGVSQSPRYKVTKRGQDVALRCDPISGHVSLYWYRQALGQGPEFLTYFNYEAQQDKSGLPNDRFSAERPEGSISTLTIQRTEQRDSAMYRCASSSLAGGSGELFFGEGSRLTVL.

This clone showed up just a few times. V is TRBV25-1 and J is TRBJ1-1, with D hard to call. The CDR3 is 13 amino acids. Looked up from germline, CDR1 is MGHDK and CDR2 is SYGVNS. The germline V and J ends were trimmed by 5 bases and 8 bases, with 15 bases remaining between them. Written as DNA, the CDR3 is TGTGCCAGCAGTACTCGCCCCGGTGTGGAAGCTTTCTTT. Translating it yields CASSTRPGVEAFF. The full variable domain, its missing parts supplied by reference TRBV25-1 and TRBJ1-1, is EADIYQTPRYLVIGTGKKITLECSQTMGHDKMYWYQQDPGMELHLIHYSYGVNSTEKGDLSSESTVSRIRTEHFPLTLESARPSHTSQYLCASSTRPGVEAFFGQGTRLTVV.

The chain combines TRBV2 with TRBJ2-5; TRBD2 agrees at 12 bases. The V gene's germline CDR1 is SNHLY and CDR2 FYNNEI. V dropped 6 bases and J dropped 5; count of bases not matched to a gene: 7. The CDR3 contains 15 residues. The CDR3, as DNA: TGTGCCAGCAGCCCCGCTAGCGGGAGGGCCGAGACCCAGTACTTC. It translates to CASSPASGRAETQYF.

The rearrangement links TRBV6-5 to TRBJ2-7; D is perhaps TRBD1 (5 bases). The germline V gene has CDR1 MNHEY and CDR2 SVGAGI. The CDR3 length is 15 residues. V shed 7 bases and J shed 0 bases, with 16 bases lying between them. CDR3 protein: CASTDRGLSSYEQYF. The CDR3 bases are TGTGCCAGCACCGATAGGGGCCTTAGCTCCTACGAGCAGTACTTC.

This sequence joins TRBV11-2 and TRBJ1-3; TRBD1 is a possible D gene (5 bases). Between the trimmed V and J ends, which lost 0 bases and 0 bases, there was a span of 6 bases. Germline V gene sequence: CDR1 SGHAT, CDR2 FQNNGV. The CDR3 contains 15 residues. The CDR3 sequence: CASSLDQGSGNTIYF. The CDR3 nucleotides are TGTGCCAGCAGCTTAGATCAGGGCTCTGGAAACACCATATATTTT.

The chain carries TRBV7-9 and TRBJ2-3; D perhaps matches TRBD1 (6 bases). Trimming removed 5 bases from V and 0 bases from J, with 12 bases in between. Per germline, CDR1 SEHNR and CDR2 FQNEAQ (reference sequence). This CDR3 is built from 15 residues. The CDR3 sequence: CASSPGQLSTDTQYF. In DNA form, the CDR3 reads TGTGCCAGCAGCCCCGGACAGCTTAGCACAGATACGCAGTATTTT.

The V call is TRBV28, the J call TRBJ1-4, with D tentatively TRBD1 (6 bases). V lost 7 bases to trimming and J lost 7 bases, with 16 bases between them. The CDR3 loop spans 14 amino acids. The germline V gene encodes CDR1 MDHEN and CDR2 SYDVKM. CDR3: CASNQQGVREKLFF. The CDR3 nucleotides are TGTGCCAGCAATCAACAGGGAGTTCGTGAAAAACTGTTTTTT.

This clone is a singleton in its sample. This chain joins TRBV6-5 and TRBJ1-2, with 8 nucleotides matching TRBD1. The CDR3 covers 14 residues. The trim removed 7 bases at V and 3 bases at J, leaving 7 bases unmatched. Germline V lookup: CDR1 MNHEY, CDR2 SVGAGI. CDR3 protein: CASTPQGEYYGYTF. In DNA form, the CDR3 reads TGTGCCAGCACTCCACAGGGGGAGTACTATGGCTACACCTTC.

The chain employs TRBV28 and TRBJ2-1, with D tentatively TRBD2 (6 bases). Trimming removed 6 bases from V and 4 bases from J, with 13 bases in between. Germline V lookup: CDR1 MDHEN, CDR2 SYDVKM. CDR3 size: 14 residues. CDR3 region: CASRSTGTYNEQFF. The CDR3 DNA follows: TGTGCCAGCAGATCTACCGGGACTTACAATGAGCAGTTCTTC.

This clone was found a few times. CDR3 in amino acids: CASSSRSLQTQYF. For the CDR3, the DNA is TGTGCCAGCAGTTCCCGTAGCTTGCAGACCCAGTACTTC. The rearrangement links TRBV6-6 to TRBJ2-5, with D unresolved. V was cut by 4 bases and J by 6 bases, with 12 bases left in between. Germline V lookup: CDR1 MNHNY, CDR2 SVGAGI (reference sequence). This CDR3 has 13 residues.

V and J are TRBV21-1 and TRBJ1-5; the listed D gene, TRBD1, was not tested against the DNA. TRBV21-1 is an annotated pseudogene. The CDR3 contains 18 residues. The CDR3, as DNA: TGTGCCAGCAGCATTACCCGGTGGGACAGGGGGATGACTCAGCCCCAGCATTTT. This gives the protein CASSITRWDRGMTQPQHF.

Here the CDR3 reads CASGLVMGALDKDTEAFF. CDR3 coding DNA: TGTGCTAGTGGTTTGGTAATGGGGGCACTCGATAAAGACACTGAAGCTTTCTTT. This chain joins TRBV12-5 and TRBJ1-1, with D tentatively TRBD1 (6 bases). Between the trimmed V and J ends, which lost 0 bases and 3 bases, there was a span of 20 bases. The CDR3 contains 18 residues. Per the germline V gene, CDR1 is LGHNT and CDR2 is FRNRAP.